Listed below are T cell receptor beta chains from one sample, sequenced in a study of blood T cells in healthy people across ages. TCRdb analysed the 5' RACE reads with MiXCR anew, one entry per CDR3 protein. In the table there are about 1,400,000 distinct CDR3 sequences, 42% of which are singletons. The sample taken for sequencing was blood. Receptors were obtained from a woman aged 18-29 years in good health. CDR3s leave out the opening cysteine and the closing phenylalanine or tryptophan.

v_call cdr3_length cdr3_aa
TRBV7-2 14 ASSLGIAYAQETQY
TRBV5-8 12 ASSFVLYTDTQY
TRBV20-1 13 SARATSVSTDTQY
TRBV5-1 13 ASSPLTYPTGELF
TRBV6-1 11 ASSERELNEQY
TRBV28 12 ASSRGRANYGYT
TRBV5-1 15 ASSPEGLAGGTGELF
TRBV30 12 AWSVGGGGDTQY
TRBV6-5 14 ASSPGYGQGHYGYT
TRBV20-1 13 SARVAGGHRETQY
TRBV12-3/TRBV12-4 13 ASSWIAGDSYEQY
TRBV6-1 12 ASSLSGVGYGYT
TRBV12-3/TRBV12-4 11 ASRPENQETRY
TRBV6-2/TRBV6-3 14 ASSYSGVAASNEQF
TRBV5-1 12 ASSIDGQGYGYT
TRBV4-1 15 ASSRLQAGGENYGYT
TRBV30 12 AWTRTSGPYEQY
TRBV7-9 11 ASSLVTSHEQY
TRBV12-3/TRBV12-4 11 ASSLSVSETQY
TRBV20-1 10 SAARDTYEQY
TRBV20-1 15 SASRFLEGAQNTEAF
TRBV2 13 ASIGRQGGNTEAF
TRBV10-2 14 ASSEDRADSNQPQH
TRBV2 14 ASNGALAVAKNIQY
TRBV7-9 16 ASTISRAGQRFADEAF
TRBV6-5 9 ASSTREEAF
TRBV20-1 13 SARGRAGGSYEQY
TRBV2 14 ASSEAGGDVAYEQY
TRBV5-1 11 ASSLWVDNEQY
TRBV6-5 14 ASASGGRAKYNEQF
TRBV29-1 10 SLRTTYNEQF
TRBV29-1 11 SVCSSSRQPQH
TRBV9 17 ASSVRLKGLAGRYNEQY
TRBV5-1 10 ASSARQGQQF
TRBV7-7 14 ASSNAGGSLYNEQF
TRBV10-2 16 ASSESFRVAGDYNEQF
TRBV5-1 12 ASTDRTALDEQY